A single sample is the source of the 17 T cell receptor beta chains below, sequenced in a study of CD8 T cells in Susac syndrome. Random-hexamer reverse transcription was applied to roughly 0.5 to 1 ug RNA. MiXCR was run by TCRdb on the immunoSEQ multiplex PCR reads, yielding one entry per CDR3 protein. This table holds 200,000 to 250,000 distinct CDR3 sequences, around 93% found once. Sequencing was performed on CD4+ T cells from PBMCs. The receptors originated from a human donor with multiple sclerosis.

The chain links TRBV4-2 to TRBJ2-3; D not certain. Germline CDR1 reads LGHNA; CDR2 reads YNFKEQ. There are 17 residues in the CDR3. Trimming cost V 0 bases and J 5 bases, with 18 bases left between them. This chain's CDR3 is CASSQDLGRPAGDTQYF. The CDR3 DNA is TGTGCCAGCAGCCAAGATTTAGGCAGACCAGCAGGAGATACGCAGTATTTT.

This chain joins TRBV19 and TRBJ2-1, with D maybe TRBD1 (7 bases). The CDR3 is 16 amino acids. From germline, CDR1 is LNHDA and CDR2 SQIVND (reference sequence). V was clipped by 3 bases and J by 10 bases, with 22 bases between them. This CDR3 is CASSMPGSRGTFEQFF. The CDR3 region has the DNA TGTGCCAGTAGTATGCCCGGGAGCAGGGGGACTTTCGAGCAGTTCTTC. The full variable domain, its missing parts supplied by reference TRBV19 and TRBJ2-1, is DGGITQSPKYLFRKEGQNVTLSCEQNLNHDAMYWYRQDPGQGLRLIYYSQIVNDFQKGDIAEGYSVSREKKESFPLTVTSAQKNPTAFYLCASSMPGSRGTFEQFFGPGTRLTVL.

This chain connects TRBV6-1 to TRBJ1-2; TRBD1 agrees at 7 bases. J gave up 6 bases and V 0 bases, and 4 bases lay outside the gene matches. Germline V CDR1 and CDR2: MNHNS, SASEGT. CDR3 size: 14 residues. CDR3 amino acids: CASSEALGGHGYTF. CDR3 nucleotide sequence: TGTGCCAGCAGTGAAGCGCTAGGGGGCCATGGCTACACCTTC.

The table lists this clonotype with a count of one. J is TRBJ2-3 and V is TRBV5-4; no clear D gene. The length of the CDR3 is 13 residues. The germline gives CDR1 SGHNT, CDR2 YYREEE (reference sequence). V was cut by 0 bases and J by 4 bases, with 6 bases left in between. The CDR3 here is CASSLDPPDTQYF. CDR3 in DNA: TGTGCCAGCAGCTTGGATCCCCCAGATACGCAGTATTTT.

The genes are TRBV13 and TRBJ2-5; TRBD1 might be the D (5 bases). The CDR3 covers 16 residues. CDR1 and CDR2 (germline): PRHDT, FYEKMQ (reference sequence). V dropped 0 bases and J dropped 2 bases, with 13 bases sitting between them. CDR3 coding DNA: TGTGCCAGCAGCTTAGGGTCGGGCAGGGCTCAAGAGACCCAGTACTTC. This sequence encodes CASSLGSGRAQETQYF.

This clonotype showed up just once. J is TRBJ1-5 and V is TRBV7-2, with D unresolved. Germline CDR1 is SGHTA and CDR2 is FQGNSA. V shed 7 bases and J shed 7 bases, with 11 bases lying between them. The CDR3 is 12 amino acids. The CDR3 reads CASNRDGQPQHF. The CDR3 nucleotides read TGTGCCAGCAACCGAGACGGGCAGCCCCAGCATTTT.

This sequence joins TRBV6-5 and TRBJ2-3, with TRBD2 identical over 10 bases. J gave up 6 bases and V 6 bases, and 9 bases lay outside the gene matches. The CDR3 contains 15 residues. The germline gives CDR1 MNHEY, CDR2 SVGAGI. The CDR3 spells CASRTTSGVSDTQYF. Here the CDR3 DNA reads TGTGCCAGCAGAACCACTAGCGGGGTGAGCGATACGCAGTATTTT.

The V call is TRBV4-2, the J call TRBJ1-2; D is undetermined. CDR1 is LGHNA and CDR2 is YNFKEQ in the germline V gene. V lost 0 bases and J 8 bases, leaving 7 bases between the germline ends. The CDR3 runs to 12 residues. The CDR3 sequence: CASSQDSEGYTF. The CDR3 bases are TGTGCCAGCAGCCAAGATTCGGAAGGCTACACCTTC.

The rearrangement links TRBV9 to TRBJ2-1, with 7 positions matching TRBD2. The germline V gene encodes CDR1 SGDLS and CDR2 YYNGEE. V gave up 7 bases and J gave up 5 bases; unmatched junction bases: 9. The length of the CDR3 is 14 residues. The chain's CDR3 is CASGMGGGHNEQFF. The CDR3 DNA sequence: TGTGCCAGCGGAATGGGCGGGGGACACAATGAGCAGTTCTTC.

The chain employs TRBV30 and TRBJ2-7, with a tentative D call TRBD2 (6 bases). CDR1 is GTSNPN, CDR2 SVGIG, per germline (reference sequence). V was cut by 6 bases and J by 0 bases, with 18 bases left in between. This CDR3 spans 15 amino acids. The CDR3 DNA reads as TGTGCCTGCCAGGGAGGACCGGGAAGCTCCTACGAGCAGTACGTC. This sequence encodes CACQGGPGSSYEQYV.

The V call is TRBV30, the J call TRBJ1-6; D gene ambiguous. CDR1 and CDR2 from the germline V gene are GTSNPN and SVGIG (reference sequence). The CDR3 spans 14 residues. Trimming cost V 3 bases and J 2 bases, with 8 bases left between them. The CDR3 loop is CAWSPGTYNSPLHF. In DNA form, the CDR3 reads TGTGCCTGGAGCCCCGGGACCTATAATTCACCCCTCCACTTT. The full variable domain, its missing parts supplied by reference TRBV30 and TRBJ1-6, is SQTIHQWPATLVQPVGSPLSLECTVEGTSNPNLYWYRQAAGRGLQLLFYSVGIGQISSEVPQNLSASRPQDRQFILSSKKLLLSDSGFYLCAWSPGTYNSPLHFGNGTRLTVT.

V and J are TRBV25-1 and TRBJ1-2; D ambiguous. CDR1 is MGHDK, CDR2 SYGVNS, per germline. The ends were cut back, 9 bases at V and 4 bases at J, with 18 bases in the middle. The CDR3 loop spans 14 amino acids. As DNA, the CDR3 is TGTGCCAGTGGACCTCCTGGCGATGCCTATGGCTACACCTTC. Protein sequence: CASGPPGDAYGYTF.

The genes are TRBV7-6 and TRBJ2-7, with 9 bases fitting TRBD1. Germline V gives CDR1 SGHVS, CDR2 FNYEAQ. The CDR3 runs to 14 residues. The trim removed 5 bases at V and 6 bases at J, leaving 8 bases unmatched. For the CDR3, the DNA is TGTGCCAGCAGCCCCGGGACAGGGTTGGTCGAGCAGTACTTC. This translates into CASSPGTGLVEQYF.

The rearrangement links TRBV29-1 to TRBJ2-5; D might be TRBD1 (6 bases). In germline, CDR1 is SQVTM, CDR2 ANQGSEA. V was pared by 4 bases and J by 1 base, with 16 bases between. The CDR3 totals 15 residues. CDR3 loop: CSVADPQGGQETQYF. CDR3 nucleotide sequence: TGCAGCGTTGCCGACCCACAGGGCGGCCAAGAGACCCAGTACTTC.

The chain employs TRBV12-3 or TRBV12-4 and TRBJ2-2; D gene unclear. CDR3 length equals 13 residues. The V end was cut by 7 bases, the J end by 4 bases, with 10 bases between. The CDR3 DNA reads as TGTGCCAGCACCCTCGGAGTCACCGGGGAGCTGTTTTTT. Protein sequence: CASTLGVTGELFF.

The chain combines TRBV18 with TRBJ2-2; D gene ambiguous. CDR3 length: 15 amino acids. Looked up from germline, CDR1 is KGHSH and CDR2 is LQKENI. Trimming pared 6 bases from V and 1 base from J, leaving 12 bases between. CDR3 DNA sequence: TGTGCCAGCTCGATCGTTCCAGGGAACACCGGGGAGCTGTTTTTT. Translation gives CASSIVPGNTGELFF.

The chain recombines TRBV7-2 with TRBJ2-7; 10 bases fit TRBD2. Germline CDR1 is SGHTA and CDR2 is FQGNSA. Trimming at V came to 5 bases and at J to 0 bases, leaving 13 bases not matched to a gene. CDR3 length equals 18 residues. The CDR3 DNA follows: TGTGCCAGCAGCCCTAAAGGAGCTAGCGGGGGCCTCTCCTACGAGCAGTACTTC. It is translated as CASSPKGASGGLSYEQYF. The full variable domain, rest sourced from reference TRBV7-2 and TRBJ2-7, is GAGVSQSPSNKVTEKGKDVELRCDPISGHTALYWYRQSLGQGLEFLIYFQGNSAPDKSGLPSDRFSAERTGGSVSTLTIQRTQQEDSAVYLCASSPKGASGGLSYEQYFGPGTRLTVT.